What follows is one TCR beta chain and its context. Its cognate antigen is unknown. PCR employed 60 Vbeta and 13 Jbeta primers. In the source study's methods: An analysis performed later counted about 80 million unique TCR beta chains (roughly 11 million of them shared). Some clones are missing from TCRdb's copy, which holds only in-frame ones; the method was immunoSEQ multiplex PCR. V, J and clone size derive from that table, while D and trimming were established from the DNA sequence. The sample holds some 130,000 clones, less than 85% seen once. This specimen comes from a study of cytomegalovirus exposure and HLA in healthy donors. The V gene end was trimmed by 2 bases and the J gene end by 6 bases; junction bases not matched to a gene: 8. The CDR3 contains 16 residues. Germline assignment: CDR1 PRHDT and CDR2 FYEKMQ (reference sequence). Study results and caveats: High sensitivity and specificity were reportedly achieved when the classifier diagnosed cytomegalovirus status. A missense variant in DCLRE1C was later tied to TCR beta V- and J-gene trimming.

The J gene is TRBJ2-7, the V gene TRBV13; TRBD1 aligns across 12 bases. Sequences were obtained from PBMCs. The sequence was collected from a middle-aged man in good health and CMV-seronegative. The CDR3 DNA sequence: TGTGCCAGCAGCTTAATGGGGACAGGGGGCTGGGGCGAGCAGTACTTC. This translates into CASSLMGTGGWGEQYF.